The TCR beta chain under discussion was sequenced for a study of T cell responses to AZD1222 COVID-19 vaccine (dated by TCRdb to the early 2020s). Background for the entire study: AZD1222 recipients given second doses at about 4 weeks or at about 12 weeks were pooled, since spike-specific TCR depth and breadth were not found to differ between the two schedules. TCR sequencing was performed for about 250 trial participants, of whom roughly 200 were given two doses of AZD1222 and some 26 were given two doses of MenACWY control vaccine. Trial participants were enrolled into age subgroups of 18-55, 56-69 and 70-plus years, which contained 148, 28 and 57 TCR-sequenced participants, respectively.

CDR1 and CDR2 are read off the germline V gene as SGHRS and YFSETQ. Including cysteine and phenylalanine, the CDR3 has 14 amino acids. CDR3 DNA is the only sequence kept; it has 42 bases, read in frame from the first base. V is cut back by 3 bases and J by 4 bases, with 4 bases in the junction unmatched. The sample's time point label, in plain terms: baseline before first vaccination. Vaccinee samples came from UK trials COV001 and COV002, including a single-blind randomized controlled phase 2/3 trial of AZD1222 (ChAdOx1 nCoV-19) in healthy adults. For TCRbeta chain sequencing, PBMC samples from trial participants were taken at day 0 and at day 28 after the second dose. The CDR3 regions of human TCRbeta chains were analyzed by immunosequencing. The authors processed their data as follows. Repertoire TCRs were matched against a reference library of SARS-CoV-2-specific TCRs generated with the MIRA antigen-specificity platform. Breadth was defined as the fraction of unique TCRs that were SARS-CoV-2-associated, and depth was defined as the fraction of total T cells that were SARS-CoV-2-associated. Using the MIRA data, each spike-specific TCR was assigned both to the spike region to which the TCR was reactive and to a CD4 or CD8 class. Log10-transformed breadth and depth values were compared by one-way ANOVA with Sidak's multiple comparisons tests. Here the immuneACCESS table is served through TCRdb, limited to in-frame sequences with V and J called. Missing clones are a known gap in these copies; in checked studies unresolved V genes cover under half, and the rest lacks a known reason. V and J calls and clone size come straight from that table; D and trimming were deduced from the DNA. In this sample the table shows around 100,000 clones, around 94% of which occur a single time. The ten largest clones capture around 2% of the sample.

On this clone: What this receptor recognizes is not known. No qualities accompany the bases; no much larger clone lies one base away. This CDR3 is also generated by other DNA sequences in the sample.

Paper-wide results and their limitations: Reportedly, almost half of the unique spike-specific TCRs recognized epitopes lying outside the regions that are mutated in the B.1.351 and B.1.1.7 variants. The 56-69-year group was small, and its depth increase did not reach significance, likely because of low power. Because no day 14 peak-response samples were available, repertoires were characterized only after the peak T cell response. Participants were mostly white British, with more females than males. The authors suggested clonal diversity may have been underestimated. After two AZD1222 doses, both the breadth and the depth of spike-specific TCRs were significantly higher than at day 0 and than in MenACWY recipients. Conclusions about previously exposed vaccinees were limited because only a handful of AZD1222 recipients were SARS-CoV-2 seropositive at baseline. The vaccine-associated CD4 TCRs covered the entire spike protein, and the dominant responses fell in regions 160-218 and 743-854.

This clonotype originated in an adult in good health. The V and J segments used are TRBV5-1 and TRBJ1-1; 9 nucleotides in the junction match TRBD1. This material consisted of peripheral blood, taken on day 0 of AZD1222 vaccination. The sequence in DNA is TGCGCCAGCAGCTCCGGACAGGGGAGCACTGAAGCTTTCTTT. Its translation is CASSSGQGSTEAFF.